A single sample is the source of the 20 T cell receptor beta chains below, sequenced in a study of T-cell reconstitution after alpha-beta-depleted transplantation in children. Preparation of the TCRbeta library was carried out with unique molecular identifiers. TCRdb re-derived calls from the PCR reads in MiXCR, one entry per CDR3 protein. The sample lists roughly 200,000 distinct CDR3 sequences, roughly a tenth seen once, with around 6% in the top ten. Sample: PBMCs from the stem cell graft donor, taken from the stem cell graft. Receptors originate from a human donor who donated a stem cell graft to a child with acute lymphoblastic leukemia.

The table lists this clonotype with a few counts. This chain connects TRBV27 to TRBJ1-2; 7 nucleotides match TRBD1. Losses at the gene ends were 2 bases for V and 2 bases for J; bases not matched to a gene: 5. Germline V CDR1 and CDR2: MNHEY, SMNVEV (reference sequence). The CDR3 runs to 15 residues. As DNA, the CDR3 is TGTGCCAGCAGTTTACGGGAGGGGGCAAACTATGGCTACACCTTC. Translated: CASSLREGANYGYTF.

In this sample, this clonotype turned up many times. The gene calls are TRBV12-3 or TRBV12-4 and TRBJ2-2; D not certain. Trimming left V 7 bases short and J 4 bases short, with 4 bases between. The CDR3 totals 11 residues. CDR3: CASTFTGELFF. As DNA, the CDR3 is TGTGCCAGCACCTTCACCGGGGAGCTGTTTTTT.

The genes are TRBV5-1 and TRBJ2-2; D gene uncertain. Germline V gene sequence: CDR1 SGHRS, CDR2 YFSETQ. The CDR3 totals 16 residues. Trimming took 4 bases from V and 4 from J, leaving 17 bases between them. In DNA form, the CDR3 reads TGCGCCAGCAGCCATGGGGTCCACACGGGCACCGGGGAGCTGTTTTTT. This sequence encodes CASSHGVHTGTGELFF.

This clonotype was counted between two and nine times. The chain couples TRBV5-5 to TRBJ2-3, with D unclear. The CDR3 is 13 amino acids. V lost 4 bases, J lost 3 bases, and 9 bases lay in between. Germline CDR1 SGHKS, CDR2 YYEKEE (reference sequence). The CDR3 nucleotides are TGTGCCAGCAGCCCTTGGGGTACAGATACGCAGTATTTT. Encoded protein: CASSPWGTDTQYF.

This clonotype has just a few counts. CDR3 sequence reads: CASSDSRAGYNEQFF. CDR3 coding DNA: TGCGCCAGCAGTGACTCTAGAGCAGGGTACAATGAGCAGTTCTTC. The chain has TRBV10-2 and TRBJ2-1; a possible D gene is TRBD1 (5 bases). The length of the CDR3 is 15 residues. With 3 bases removed from V and 4 bases from J, the gap between germline ends came to 13 bases. The germline V gene has CDR1 WSHSY and CDR2 SAAADI.

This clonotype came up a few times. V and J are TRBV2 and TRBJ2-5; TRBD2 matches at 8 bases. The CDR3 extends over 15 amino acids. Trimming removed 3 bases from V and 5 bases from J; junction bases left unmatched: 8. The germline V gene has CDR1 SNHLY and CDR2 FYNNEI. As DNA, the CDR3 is TGTGCCAGCAGTGAGGGGTCGGGGGGGAAGGAGACCCAGTACTTC. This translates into CASSEGSGGKETQYF.

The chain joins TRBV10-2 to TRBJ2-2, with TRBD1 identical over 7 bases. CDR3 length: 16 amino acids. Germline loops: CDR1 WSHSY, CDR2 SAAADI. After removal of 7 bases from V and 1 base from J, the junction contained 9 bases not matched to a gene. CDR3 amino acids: CASIWDSRRNTGELFF. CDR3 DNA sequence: TGCGCCAGCATTTGGGACAGTCGTCGGAACACCGGGGAGCTGTTTTTT.

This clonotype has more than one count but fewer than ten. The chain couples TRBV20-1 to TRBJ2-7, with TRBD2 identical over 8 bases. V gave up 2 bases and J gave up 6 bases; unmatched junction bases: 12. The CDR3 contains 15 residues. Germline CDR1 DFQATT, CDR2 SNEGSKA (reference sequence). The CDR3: CSARTLSGGWSEQYF. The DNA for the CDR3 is TGCAGTGCTAGAACCCTCAGCGGGGGCTGGAGCGAGCAGTACTTC.

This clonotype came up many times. CDR3 in amino acids: CASSLAGGANVLTF. The CDR3 DNA follows: TGTGCCAGCAGTTTAGCGGGTGGGGCCAACGTCCTGACTTTC. The gene calls are TRBV12-3 or TRBV12-4 and TRBJ2-6; the D is unclear. The CDR3 is 14 amino acids. V lost 0 bases, J lost 3 bases, and 3 bases lay in between.

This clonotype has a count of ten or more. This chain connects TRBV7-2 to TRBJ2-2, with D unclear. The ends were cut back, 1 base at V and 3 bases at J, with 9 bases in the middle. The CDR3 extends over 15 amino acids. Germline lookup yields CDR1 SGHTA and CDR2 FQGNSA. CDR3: CASSLEIRYTGELFF. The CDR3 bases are TGTGCCAGCAGCTTAGAGATTAGGTACACCGGGGAGCTGTTTTTT. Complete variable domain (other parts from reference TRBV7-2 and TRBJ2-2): GAGVSQSPSNKVTEKGKDVELRCDPISGHTALYWYRQSLGQGLEFLIYFQGNSAPDKSGLPSDRFSAERTGGSVSTLTIQRTQQEDSAVYLCASSLEIRYTGELFFGEGSRLTVL.

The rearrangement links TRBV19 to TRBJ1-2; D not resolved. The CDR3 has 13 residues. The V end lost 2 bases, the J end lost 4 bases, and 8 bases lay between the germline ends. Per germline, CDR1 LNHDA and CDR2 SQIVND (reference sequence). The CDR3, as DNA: TGTGCCAGTAGTATATCCGATCCCTATGGCTACACCTTC. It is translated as CASSISDPYGYTF.

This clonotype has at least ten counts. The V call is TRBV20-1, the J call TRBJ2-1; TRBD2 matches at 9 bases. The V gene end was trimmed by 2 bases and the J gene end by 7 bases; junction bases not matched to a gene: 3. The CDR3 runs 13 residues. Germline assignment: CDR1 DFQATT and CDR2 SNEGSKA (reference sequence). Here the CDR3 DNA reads TGCAGTGCTAGATTTCTAGCGGGGAATGAGCAGTTCTTC. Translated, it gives CSARFLAGNEQFF.

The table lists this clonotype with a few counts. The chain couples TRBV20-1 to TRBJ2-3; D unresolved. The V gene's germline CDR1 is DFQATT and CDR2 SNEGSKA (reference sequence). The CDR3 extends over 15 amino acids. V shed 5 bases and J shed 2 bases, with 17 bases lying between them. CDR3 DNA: TGCAGTGCTCCTGGTCCTTTACACTACACAGATACGCAGTATTTT. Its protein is CSAPGPLHYTDTQYF.

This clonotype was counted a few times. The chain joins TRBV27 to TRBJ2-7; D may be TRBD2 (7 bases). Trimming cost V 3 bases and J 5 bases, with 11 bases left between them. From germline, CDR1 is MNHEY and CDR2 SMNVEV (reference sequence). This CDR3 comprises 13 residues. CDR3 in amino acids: CASSLGGRNEQYF. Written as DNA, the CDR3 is TGTGCCAGCAGTTTGGGGGGGCGGAACGAGCAGTACTTC.

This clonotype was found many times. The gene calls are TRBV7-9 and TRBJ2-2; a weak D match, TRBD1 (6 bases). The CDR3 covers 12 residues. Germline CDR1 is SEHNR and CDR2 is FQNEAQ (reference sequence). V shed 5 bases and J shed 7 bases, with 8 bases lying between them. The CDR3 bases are TGTGCCAGCAGCCAAGGGGGCGGGGAGCTGTTTTTT. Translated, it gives CASSQGGGELFF.

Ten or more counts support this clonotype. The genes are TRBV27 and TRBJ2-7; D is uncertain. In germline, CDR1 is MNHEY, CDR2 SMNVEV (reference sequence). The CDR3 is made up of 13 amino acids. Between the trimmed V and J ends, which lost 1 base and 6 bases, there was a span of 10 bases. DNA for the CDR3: TGTGCCAGCAGTTTATATGCAGTCGGCGAGCAGTACTTC. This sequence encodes CASSLYAVGEQYF.

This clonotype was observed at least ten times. In nucleotides, the CDR3 is TGCGCCAGCAGCCTGGGACAGGGTTACACTGAAGCTTTCTTT. Translated: CASSLGQGYTEAFF. This chain connects TRBV5-1 to TRBJ1-1, with TRBD1 matching 9 bases. The CDR3 contains 14 residues. Germline V CDR1 and CDR2: SGHRS, YFSETQ. V shed 4 bases, J shed 3 bases, and the junction held 4 bases outside the gene matches.

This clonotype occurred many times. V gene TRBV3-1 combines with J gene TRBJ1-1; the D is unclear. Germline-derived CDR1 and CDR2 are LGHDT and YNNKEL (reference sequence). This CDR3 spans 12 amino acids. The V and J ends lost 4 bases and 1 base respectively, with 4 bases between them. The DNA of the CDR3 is TGTGCCAGCAGCCGAAGGAACACTGAAGCTTTCTTT. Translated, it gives CASSRRNTEAFF.

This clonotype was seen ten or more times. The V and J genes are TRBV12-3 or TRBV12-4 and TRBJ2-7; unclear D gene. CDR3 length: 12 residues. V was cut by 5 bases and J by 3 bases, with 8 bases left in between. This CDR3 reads CASSRLYYEQYF. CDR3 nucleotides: TGTGCCAGCAGTCGACTGTACTACGAGCAGTACTTC.

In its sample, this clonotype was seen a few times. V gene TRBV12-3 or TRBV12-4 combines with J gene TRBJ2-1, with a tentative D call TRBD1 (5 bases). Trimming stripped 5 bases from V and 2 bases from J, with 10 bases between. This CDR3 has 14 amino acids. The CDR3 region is CASSVQVPYNEQFF. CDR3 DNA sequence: TGTGCCAGCAGTGTACAGGTCCCCTACAATGAGCAGTTCTTC.